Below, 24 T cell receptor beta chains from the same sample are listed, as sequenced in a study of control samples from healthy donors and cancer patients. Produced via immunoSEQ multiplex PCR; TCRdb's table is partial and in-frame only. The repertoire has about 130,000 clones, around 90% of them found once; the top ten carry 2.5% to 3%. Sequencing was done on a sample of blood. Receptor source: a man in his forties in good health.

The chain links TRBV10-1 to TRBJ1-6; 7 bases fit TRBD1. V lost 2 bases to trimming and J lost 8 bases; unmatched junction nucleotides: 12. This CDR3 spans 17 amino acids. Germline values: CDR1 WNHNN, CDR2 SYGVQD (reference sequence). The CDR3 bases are TGCGCCAGCAGTGAGACGATGGACAGGAAAGGTGATTCACCCCTCCACTTT. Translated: CASSETMDRKGDSPLHF.

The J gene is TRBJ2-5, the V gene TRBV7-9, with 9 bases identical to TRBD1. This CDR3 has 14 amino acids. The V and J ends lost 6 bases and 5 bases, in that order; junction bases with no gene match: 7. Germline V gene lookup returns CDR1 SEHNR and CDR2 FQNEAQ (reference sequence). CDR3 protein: CASRGGDRDETQYF. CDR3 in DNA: TGTGCCAGCAGGGGCGGGGACAGGGACGAGACCCAGTACTTC.

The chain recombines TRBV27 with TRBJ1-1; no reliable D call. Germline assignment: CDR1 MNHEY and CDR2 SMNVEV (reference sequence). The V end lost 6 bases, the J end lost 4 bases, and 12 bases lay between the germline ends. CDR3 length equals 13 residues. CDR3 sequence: CASSHGRTTEAFF. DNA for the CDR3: TGTGCCAGCAGCCACGGTAGGACCACTGAAGCTTTCTTT.

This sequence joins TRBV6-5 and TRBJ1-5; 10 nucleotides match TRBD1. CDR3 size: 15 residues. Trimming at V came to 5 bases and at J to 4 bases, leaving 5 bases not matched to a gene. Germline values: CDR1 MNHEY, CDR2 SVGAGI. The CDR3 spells CASSPTGGRNQPQHF. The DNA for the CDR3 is TGTGCCAGCAGTCCGACAGGGGGCCGTAATCAGCCCCAGCATTTT.

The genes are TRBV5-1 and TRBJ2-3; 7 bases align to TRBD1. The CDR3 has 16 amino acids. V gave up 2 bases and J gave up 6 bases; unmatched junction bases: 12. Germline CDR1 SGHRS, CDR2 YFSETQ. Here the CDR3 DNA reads TGCGCCAGCAGCTTAGTTTGGACAGGTGGAGAGGATACGCAGTATTTT. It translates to CASSLVWTGGEDTQYF.

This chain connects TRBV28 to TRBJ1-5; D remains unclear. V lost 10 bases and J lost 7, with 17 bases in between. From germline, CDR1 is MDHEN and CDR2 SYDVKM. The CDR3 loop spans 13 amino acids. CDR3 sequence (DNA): TGTGCCACTTTGGACCAAAATGGGCAGCCCCAGCATTTT. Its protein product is CATLDQNGQPQHF.

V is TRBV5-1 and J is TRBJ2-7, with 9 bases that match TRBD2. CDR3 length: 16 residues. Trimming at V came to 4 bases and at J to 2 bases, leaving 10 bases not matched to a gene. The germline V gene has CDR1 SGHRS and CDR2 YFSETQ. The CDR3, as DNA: TGCGCCAGCAGCCGCAACCCGACTAGCGGCGCCTACGAGCAGTACTTC. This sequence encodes CASSRNPTSGAYEQYF.

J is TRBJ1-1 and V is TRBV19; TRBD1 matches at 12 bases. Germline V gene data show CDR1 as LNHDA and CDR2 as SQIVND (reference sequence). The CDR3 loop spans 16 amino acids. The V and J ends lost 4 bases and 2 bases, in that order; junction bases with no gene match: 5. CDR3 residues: CASSRGQGAGNTEAFF. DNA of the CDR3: TGTGCCAGTAGTAGGGGACAGGGGGCCGGAAACACTGAAGCTTTCTTT.

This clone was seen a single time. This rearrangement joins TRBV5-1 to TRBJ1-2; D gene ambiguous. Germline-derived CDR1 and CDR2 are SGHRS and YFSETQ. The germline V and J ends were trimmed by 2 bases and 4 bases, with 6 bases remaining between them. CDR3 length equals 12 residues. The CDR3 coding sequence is TGCGCCAGCAGCTTACACACCTATGGCTACACCTTC. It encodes CASSLHTYGYTF. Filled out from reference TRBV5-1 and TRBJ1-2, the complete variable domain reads KAGVTQTPRYLIKTRGQQVTLSCSPISGHRSVSWYQQTPGQGLQFLFEYFSETQRNKGNFPGRFSGRQFSNSRSEMNVSTLELGDSALYLCASSLHTYGYTFGSGTRLTVV.

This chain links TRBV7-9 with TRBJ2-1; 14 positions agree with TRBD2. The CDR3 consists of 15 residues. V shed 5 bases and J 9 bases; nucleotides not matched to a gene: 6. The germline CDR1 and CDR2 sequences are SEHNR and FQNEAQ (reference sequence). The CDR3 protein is CASSQTSGGAGEQFF. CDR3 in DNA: TGTGCCAGCAGCCAGACTAGCGGGGGGGCAGGTGAGCAGTTCTTC. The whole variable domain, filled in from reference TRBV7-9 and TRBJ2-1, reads DTGVSQNPRHKITKRGQNVTFRCDPISEHNRLYWYRQTLGQGPEFLTYFQNEAQLEKSRLLSDRFSAERPKGSFSTLEIQRTEQGDSAMYLCASSQTSGGAGEQFFGPGTRLTVL.

The CDR3 sequence is CASSAQGSNQPQHF. The CDR3, as DNA: TGTGCCAGCAGCGCCCAGGGAAGCAATCAGCCCCAGCATTTT. The V and J genes are TRBV9 and TRBJ1-5; possible D gene TRBD1, 5 bases. This CDR3 is 14 amino acids long. V gave up 3 bases and J gave up 1 base, with 8 bases separating them. Germline V gives CDR1 SGDLS, CDR2 YYNGEE.

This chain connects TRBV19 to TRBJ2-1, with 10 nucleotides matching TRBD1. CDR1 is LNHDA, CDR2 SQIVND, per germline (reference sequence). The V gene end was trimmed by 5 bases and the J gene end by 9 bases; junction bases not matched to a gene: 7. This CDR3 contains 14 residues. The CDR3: CASSPAGTGVEQFF. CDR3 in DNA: TGTGCCAGTAGTCCCGCCGGGACAGGGGTTGAGCAGTTCTTC. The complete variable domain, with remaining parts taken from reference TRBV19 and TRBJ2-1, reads DGGITQSPKYLFRKEGQNVTLSCEQNLNHDAMYWYRQDPGQGLRLIYYSQIVNDFQKGDIAEGYSVSREKKESFPLTVTSAQKNPTAFYLCASSPAGTGVEQFFGPGTRLTVL.

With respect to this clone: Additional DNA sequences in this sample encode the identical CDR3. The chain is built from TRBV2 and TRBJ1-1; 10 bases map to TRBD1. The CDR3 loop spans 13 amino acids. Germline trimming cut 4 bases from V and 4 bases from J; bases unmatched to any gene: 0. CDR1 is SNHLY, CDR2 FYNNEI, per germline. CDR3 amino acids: CASSGTGGTEAFF. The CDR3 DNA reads TGTGCCAGCAGTGGGACAGGGGGCACTGAAGCTTTCTTT.

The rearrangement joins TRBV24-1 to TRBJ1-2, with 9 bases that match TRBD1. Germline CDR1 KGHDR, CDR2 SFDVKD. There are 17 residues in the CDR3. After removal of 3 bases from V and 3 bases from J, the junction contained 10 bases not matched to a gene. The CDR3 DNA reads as TGTGCCACCAGTGATGGGACAGGGCCAAGCGGTTACTATGGCTACACCTTC. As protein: CATSDGTGPSGYYGYTF.

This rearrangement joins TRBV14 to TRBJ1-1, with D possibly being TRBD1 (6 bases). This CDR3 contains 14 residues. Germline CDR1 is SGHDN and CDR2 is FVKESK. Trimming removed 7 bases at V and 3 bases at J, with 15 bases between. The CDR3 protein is CASTLTGRDTEAFF. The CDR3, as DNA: TGTGCCAGCACCCTAACAGGGAGGGACACTGAAGCTTTCTTT.

CDR3 sequence: CASSNRLAGVTDTQYF. CDR3 DNA sequence: TGTGCCAGCAGTAACCGACTAGCGGGGGTGACAGATACGCAGTATTTT. The chain joins TRBV6-7 to TRBJ2-3; 12 bases are a match to TRBD2. TRBV6-7 is an open reading frame whose function is uncertain. Germline trimming cut 5 bases from V and 3 bases from J; bases unmatched to any gene: 6. The CDR3 totals 16 residues.

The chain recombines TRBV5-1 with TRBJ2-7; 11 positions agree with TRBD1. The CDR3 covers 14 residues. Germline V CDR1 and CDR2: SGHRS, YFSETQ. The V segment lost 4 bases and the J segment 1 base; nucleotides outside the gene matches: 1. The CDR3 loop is CASSGDRGSYEQYF. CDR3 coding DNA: TGCGCCAGCAGCGGGGACAGGGGGTCCTACGAGCAGTACTTC.

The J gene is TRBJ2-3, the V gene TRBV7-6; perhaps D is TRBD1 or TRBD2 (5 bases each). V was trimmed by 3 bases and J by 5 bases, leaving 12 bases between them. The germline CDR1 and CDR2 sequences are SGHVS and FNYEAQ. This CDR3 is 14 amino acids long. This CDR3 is CASSLGRHGDTQYF. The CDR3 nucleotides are TGTGCCAGCAGCTTGGGACGCCATGGAGATACGCAGTATTTT.

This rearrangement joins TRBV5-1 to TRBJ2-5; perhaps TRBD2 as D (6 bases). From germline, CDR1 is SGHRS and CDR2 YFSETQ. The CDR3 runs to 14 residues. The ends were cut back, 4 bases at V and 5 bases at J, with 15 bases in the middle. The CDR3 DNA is TGCGCCAGCAGCCTATCTGGGGGGATGGAGACCCAGTACTTC. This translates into CASSLSGGMETQYF.

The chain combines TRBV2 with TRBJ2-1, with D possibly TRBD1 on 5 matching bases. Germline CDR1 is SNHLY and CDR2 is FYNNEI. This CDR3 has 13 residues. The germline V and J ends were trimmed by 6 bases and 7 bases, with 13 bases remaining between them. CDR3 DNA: TGTGCCAGCAGATTGGGGCTAACAAATGAGCAGTTCTTC. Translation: CASRLGLTNEQFF.

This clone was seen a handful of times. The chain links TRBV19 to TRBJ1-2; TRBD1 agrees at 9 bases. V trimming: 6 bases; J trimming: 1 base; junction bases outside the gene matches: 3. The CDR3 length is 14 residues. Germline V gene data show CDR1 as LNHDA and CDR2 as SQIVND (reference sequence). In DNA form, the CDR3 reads TGTGCCAGTAGCAGGGGACAGGGTAACTATGGCTACACCTTC. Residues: CASSRGQGNYGYTF.

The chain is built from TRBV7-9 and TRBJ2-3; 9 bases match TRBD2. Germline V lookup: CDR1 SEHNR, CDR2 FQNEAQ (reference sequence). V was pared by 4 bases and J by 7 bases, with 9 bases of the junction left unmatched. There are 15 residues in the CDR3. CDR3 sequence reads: CASSYPSGGTYTQYF. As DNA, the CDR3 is TGTGCCAGCAGCTACCCCAGCGGGGGGACGTATACGCAGTATTTT.

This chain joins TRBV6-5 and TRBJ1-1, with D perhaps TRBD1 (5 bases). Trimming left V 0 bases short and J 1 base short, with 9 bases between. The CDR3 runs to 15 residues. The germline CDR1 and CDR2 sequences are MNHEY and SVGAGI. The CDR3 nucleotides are TGTGCCAGCAGTTACTCTCAGGGTGCGAACACTGAAGCTTTCTTT. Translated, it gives CASSYSQGANTEAFF.

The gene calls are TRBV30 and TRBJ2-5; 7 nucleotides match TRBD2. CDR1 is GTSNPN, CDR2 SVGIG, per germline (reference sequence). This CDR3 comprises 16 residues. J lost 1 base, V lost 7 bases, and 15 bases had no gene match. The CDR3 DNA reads TGTGCCTCTCTTGGGGGAAGCGGGGTTATCCAAGAGACCCAGTACTTC. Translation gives CASLGGSGVIQETQYF.